This is a list of T cell receptor beta chains from one sample in a study of shared clonotypes between healthy human individuals. Method: immunoSEQ multiplex PCR; TCRdb's copy keeps in-frame clones and lacks some. This table holds 2 million to 3 million clones, roughly 93% found once. Sequenced input: naive CD4+ T cells from PBMCs. The receptors stem from a man aged 18 to 29 in good health. Some clones in this sample may be carry-over from other donors' samples. Each CDR3 is given with its conserved first and last residue. The D gene is left open where the match is weak. The size of a clone is reported for some rows only, either as once, few or many, or as a class for expanded clones.

v_call	d_call	j_call	clone_size	cdr3_aa	cdr3_nt
TRBV9	TRBD2	TRBJ2-1	NA	CASSASERTSGYNEQFF	TGTGCCAGCAGCGCCTCGGAACGGACTAGCGGATACAATGAGCAGTTCTTC
TRBV7-9	NA	TRBJ2-1	NA	CASTSKDNEQFF	TGTGCCAGCACCTCGAAAGACAATGAGCAGTTCTTC
TRBV7-8	NA	TRBJ2-2	NA	CASSPFGGVNTGELFF	TGTGCCAGCAGCCCGTTTGGGGGAGTCAACACCGGGGAGCTGTTTTTT
TRBV7-3	NA	TRBJ2-1	NA	CASSSLLRSSYNEQFF	TGTGCCAGCAGCTCCCTCTTGAGGAGCTCCTACAATGAGCAGTTCTTC
TRBV4-1	TRBD2	TRBJ2-5	NA	CASSPLAGVRETQYF	TGCGCCAGCAGCCCACTAGCGGGAGTGAGGGAGACCCAGTACTTC
TRBV7-3	TRBD1	TRBJ2-2	NA	CASSLRRDRVNTGELFF	TGTGCCAGCAGCTTAAGGAGGGACAGGGTTAACACCGGGGAGCTGTTTTTT
TRBV7-2	NA	TRBJ1-3	NA	CASSLLRQGRSPSGNTIYF	TGTGCCAGCAGCTTACTCCGCCAGGGCAGGTCACCCTCTGGAAACACCATATATTTT
TRBV6-1	NA	TRBJ2-1	NA	CASSEANYPVVNEQFF	TGTGCCAGCAGTGAAGCTAACTACCCTGTGGTGAATGAGCAGTTCTTC
TRBV4-2	TRBD2	TRBJ2-1	NA	CASSRQRGLAGGRLHNEQFF	TGTGCCAGCAGCCGGCAGCGGGGACTAGCGGGAGGCCGCCTCCACAATGAGCAGTTCTTC
TRBV7-9	TRBD2	TRBJ2-1	NA	CASSLVLAGYNEQFF	TGTGCCAGCAGCTTAGTTCTAGCGGGCTACAATGAGCAGTTCTTC
TRBV7-9	TRBD1	TRBJ1-2	NA	CASSRGGTAHYGYTF	TGTGCCAGCAGCCGAGGAGGGACAGCTCATTATGGCTACACCTTC
TRBV6-5	TRBD1	TRBJ1-2	NA	CASRQGAYGYTF	TGTGCCAGCAGGCAGGGGGCCTATGGCTACACCTTC
TRBV2	TRBD1	TRBJ1-5	NA	CASSAGTGGAISNQPQHF	TGTGCCAGCAGCGCCGGGACAGGGGGAGCGATTAGCAATCAGCCCCAGCATTTT
TRBV12-2	NA	TRBJ2-1	once	CASRFRTEQFF	TGTGCAAGTCGCTTTAGGACAGAGCAGTTCTTC
TRBV6-5	TRBD2	TRBJ2-7	NA	CASRAPGGSRDEQYF	TGTGCCAGCAGGGCCCCGGGGGGGAGTAGGGACGAGCAGTACTTC
TRBV28	NA	TRBJ2-7	once	CASSLLSGWEQYF	TGTGCCAGCAGTTTATTATCTGGGTGGGAGCAGTACTTC
TRBV7-8	NA	TRBJ1-5	NA	CASSWQGYQPQHF	TGTGCCAGCAGCTGGCAGGGGTATCAGCCCCAGCATTTT
TRBV7-2	TRBD2	TRBJ2-3	NA	CASRTSGRTTDTQYF	TGTGCCAGCAGGACTAGCGGGAGGACCACAGATACGCAGTATTTT
TRBV7-2	TRBD2	TRBJ2-2	NA	CASSLLGGAGGGELFF	TGTGCCAGCAGCTTACTCGGGGGGGCCGGTGGCGGGGAGCTGTTTTTT
TRBV6-5	TRBD1	TRBJ2-2	NA	CASIPTGTNTGELFF	TGTGCCAGCATTCCGACAGGGACGAACACCGGGGAGCTGTTTTTT
TRBV9	TRBD2	TRBJ2-1	few	CASSVEGGSYNEQFF	TGTGCCAGCAGCGTAGAGGGCGGGAGCTACAATGAGCAGTTCTTC
TRBV6-5	NA	TRBJ1-2	NA	CASSYSLNGVWNGYTF	TGTGCCAGCAGTTACTCTTTAAATGGGGTGTGGAATGGCTACACCTTC
TRBV7-3	NA	TRBJ2-2	once	CASSHRWGTGELFF	TGTGCCAGCAGCCATAGATGGGGCACCGGGGAGCTGTTTTTT
TRBV18	NA	TRBJ1-2	NA	CASSPPGPAGAYGYTF	TGTGCCAGCTCACCACCGGGGCCCGCAGGGGCCTATGGCTACACCTTC
TRBV2	NA	TRBJ1-2	NA	CASTVSSPEGYTF	TGTGCCAGCACGGTGTCATCCCCGGAGGGCTACACCTTC